This T cell receptor (beta chain) was documented in a study of blood T cells in healthy people across ages. Next came a second PCR, run for about 6 to 12 cycles, which used a sample-barcoded 5' primer along with a J-beta primer mix. At least 2.5 million CDR3-containing paired-end reads were obtained per sample. TCRdb passed the 5' RACE reads through MiXCR, listing each CDR3 protein once. The sample gives roughly 1,700,000 distinct CDR3 sequences, 28% of which show up once; 6.5% to 8.5% is in the top ten. Overall study findings and caveats: Both naive CD4+ cell counts and diversity were greater in long-lived donors than in aged donors. Age advanced and TCR beta diversity per million T cells fell, roughly linearly.

In this sample, this clonotype turned up a few times. Antigen specificity is unknown. The V end lost 6 bases, the J end lost 0 bases, and 8 bases lay between the germline ends. The germline CDR1 and CDR2 sequences are KGHSH and LQKENI. The CDR3 runs to 14 residues. Sequenced sample: blood. The sequence was collected from a woman in her twenties or thirties in good health. The chain combines TRBV18 with TRBJ1-4, with no clear D. CDR3 sequence: CASSSQSTNEKLFF. The CDR3 DNA follows: TGTGCCAGCTCTTCACAGTCAACTAATGAAAAACTGTTTTTT. The variable domain in full, with the rest retrieved from reference TRBV18 and TRBJ1-4, is NAGVMQNPRHLVRRRGQEARLRCSPMKGHSHVYWYRQLPEEGLKFMVYLQKENIIDESGMPKERFSAEFPKEGPSILRIQQVVRGDSAAYFCASSSQSTNEKLFFGSGTQLSVL.